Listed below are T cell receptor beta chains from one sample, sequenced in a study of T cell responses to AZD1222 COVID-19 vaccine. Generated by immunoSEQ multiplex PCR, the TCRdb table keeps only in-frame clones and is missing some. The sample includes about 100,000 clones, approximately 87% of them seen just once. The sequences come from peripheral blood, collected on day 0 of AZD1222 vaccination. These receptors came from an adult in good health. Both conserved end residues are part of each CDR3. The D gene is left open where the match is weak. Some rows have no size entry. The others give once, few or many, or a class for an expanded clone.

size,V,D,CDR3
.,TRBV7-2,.,CASSLDSTNQPQHF
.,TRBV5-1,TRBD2,CASSLGTSGGPEEFF
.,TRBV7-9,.,CASSPTGSNQPQHF
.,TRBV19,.,CASSTPGIQETQYF
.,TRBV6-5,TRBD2,CASSYRSSGGASTQYF
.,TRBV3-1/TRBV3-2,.,CASSQDWGTYEQYF
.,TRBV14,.,CASSQTGTMGRGTQYF
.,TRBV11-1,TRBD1,CASSSSGTGLTGELFF
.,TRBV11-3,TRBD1,CASSSTQTGMNTEAFF
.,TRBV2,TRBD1,CASSWGQSNQPQHF
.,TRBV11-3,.,CASSLSATGHIEKLFF
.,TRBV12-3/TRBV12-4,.,CASRDYGTDTQYF
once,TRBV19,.,CASTRGGDSNQPQHF
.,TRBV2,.,CASSEVSGDQPQHF
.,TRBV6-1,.,CASSESYLYEQYF
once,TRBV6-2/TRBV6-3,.,CASSYEQGLDAFF
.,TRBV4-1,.,CASSQDPRGDNQPQHF
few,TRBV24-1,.,CATSDRDARDYNEQFF